Below are 15 T cell receptor beta chains sequenced from a single sample in a study of blood T cell repertoires in COVID-19. The table came from immunoSEQ multiplex PCR; TCRdb's copy has only in-frame clones and leaves some out. The sample holds approximately 280,000 clones; nearly 90% are singletons and the top ten take roughly 1.6%. Sequencing input: PBMCs or T cells enriched from blood (not recorded which). These receptors were taken from a young woman with acute COVID-19.

V is TRBV19 and J is TRBJ2-1, with 8 bases matching TRBD2. Germline lookup yields CDR1 LNHDA and CDR2 SQIVND (reference sequence). The length of the CDR3 is 14 residues. V shed 8 bases, J shed 2 bases, and the junction held 5 bases outside the gene matches. DNA of the CDR3: TGTGCCAGTTCCGCGGGAGGTACCTACAATGAGCAGTTCTTC. Protein sequence: CASSAGGTYNEQFF.

This clone was recorded only once. The chain has TRBV5-1 and TRBJ2-3; 7 nucleotides agree with TRBD1. CDR3 length equals 16 residues. The ends lost 4 bases at V and 0 bases at J; junction bases unmatched: 8. From germline, CDR1 is SGHRS and CDR2 YFSETQ. CDR3 DNA sequence: TGCGCCAGCAGCGGGACAGAGGGCCTTAGCACAGATACGCAGTATTTT. Protein sequence: CASSGTEGLSTDTQYF.

V is TRBV6-4 and J is TRBJ2-2; 14 bases align to TRBD2. V shed 6 bases, J shed 10 bases, and the junction held 7 bases outside the gene matches. CDR1 is MRHNA, CDR2 SNTAGT, per germline. The CDR3 sequence is 15 residues long. CDR3 in DNA: TGTGCCAGCAGCGCCGGGACTAGCGGGAGTGTGGAGCTGTTTTTT. It encodes CASSAGTSGSVELFF.

The chain employs TRBV7-9 and TRBJ2-7; TRBD2 agrees at 12 bases. The CDR3 consists of 16 residues. V lost 5 bases to trimming and J lost 4 bases; unmatched junction nucleotides: 9. In germline, CDR1 is SEHNR, CDR2 FQNEAQ (reference sequence). CDR3 bases: TGTGCCAGCAGCCCGGAGCTAGCGGGAGGGTTGTACGAGCAGTACTTC. Its protein product is CASSPELAGGLYEQYF.

The gene calls are TRBV13 and TRBJ2-2; possibly TRBD2 for D (6 bases). V dropped 2 bases and J dropped 5 bases, with 12 bases sitting between them. Germline V gene lookup returns CDR1 PRHDT and CDR2 FYEKMQ (reference sequence). The CDR3 has 15 amino acids. CDR3 sequence (DNA): TGTGCCAGCAGCTTATTGCGGGGTTCAACCGGGGAGCTGTTTTTT. Residues: CASSLLRGSTGELFF.

The chain has TRBV2 and TRBJ1-1; D not resolved. Per germline, CDR1 SNHLY and CDR2 FYNNEI. V was clipped by 2 bases and J by 1 base, with 8 bases between them. The CDR3 is 14 amino acids. The CDR3 protein is CASSEQATNTEAFF. The CDR3 nucleotides read TGTGCCAGCAGTGAACAGGCGACGAACACTGAAGCTTTCTTT.

The rearrangement joins TRBV7-2 to TRBJ1-2; D is possibly TRBD1 (5 bases). With 1 base removed from V and 8 bases from J, the gap between germline ends came to 11 bases. In germline, CDR1 is SGHTA, CDR2 FQGNSA. The CDR3 totals 13 residues. The CDR3 region is CASSLEGVRGYTF. CDR3 DNA sequence: TGTGCCAGCAGCTTAGAAGGGGTACGCGGCTACACCTTC. Complete variable domain (other parts from reference TRBV7-2 and TRBJ1-2): GAGVSQSPSNKVTEKGKDVELRCDPISGHTALYWYRQSLGQGLEFLIYFQGNSAPDKSGLPSDRFSAERTGGSVSTLTIQRTQQEDSAVYLCASSLEGVRGYTFGSGTRLTVV.

The chain combines TRBV19 with TRBJ2-1; D may be TRBD2 (5 bases). The CDR3 is made up of 15 amino acids. V lost 3 bases, J lost 5 bases, and 14 bases lay in between. Germline V gene data show CDR1 as LNHDA and CDR2 as SQIVND (reference sequence). In nucleotides, the CDR3 is TGTGCCAGTAGTATTCGGCTAGCCGTGGACAATGAGCAGTTCTTC. It codes for CASSIRLAVDNEQFF. Using reference TRBV19 and TRBJ2-1 for the parts outside the CDR3, the full variable domain is DGGITQSPKYLFRKEGQNVTLSCEQNLNHDAMYWYRQDPGQGLRLIYYSQIVNDFQKGDIAEGYSVSREKKESFPLTVTSAQKNPTAFYLCASSIRLAVDNEQFFGPGTRLTVL.

This chain joins TRBV19 and TRBJ1-2; TRBD1 aligns across 9 bases. Germline V gene lookup returns CDR1 LNHDA and CDR2 SQIVND (reference sequence). Trimming took 3 bases from V and 8 from J; bases not matched to a gene: 13. The CDR3 is 16 amino acids. The CDR3 reads CASSIMVYRGRIGYTF. CDR3 DNA sequence: TGTGCCAGTAGTATTATGGTTTACAGGGGGCGCATAGGCTACACCTTC.

V and J are TRBV6-6 and TRBJ2-7, with TRBD2 identical over 7 bases. The V gene's germline CDR1 is MNHNY and CDR2 SVGAGI (reference sequence). The CDR3 runs 19 residues. V dropped 5 bases and J dropped 0; count of bases not matched to a gene: 19. For the CDR3, the DNA is TGTGCCAGCAGTCGATCTCCTAGCGGCTTTTGGCCAAACTCCTACGAGCAGTACTTC. Encoded protein: CASSRSPSGFWPNSYEQYF.

The gene calls are TRBV7-9 and TRBJ2-5, with 7 bases matching TRBD1. The germline V gene encodes CDR1 SEHNR and CDR2 FQNEAQ (reference sequence). Unmatched junction bases numbered 9, after V lost 5 bases and J lost 9 bases. There are 13 residues in the CDR3. The CDR3 protein is CASSPGTARAQYF. In nucleotides, the CDR3 is TGTGCCAGCAGCCCAGGGACAGCCCGGGCCCAGTACTTC.

The chain links TRBV7-9 to TRBJ2-6; 9 bases agree with TRBD1. The germline gives CDR1 SEHNR, CDR2 FQNEAQ (reference sequence). Trimming cost V 2 bases and J 0 bases; bases outside gene matches: 8. This CDR3 is 19 amino acids long. CDR3 in amino acids: CASSLRQGGFVSGANVLTF. In DNA, the CDR3 is TGTGCCAGCAGCTTAAGACAGGGGGGATTCGTCTCTGGGGCCAACGTCCTGACTTTC.

The V call is TRBV7-8, the J call TRBJ1-2; 7 bases fit TRBD1. The CDR3 has 16 amino acids. Germline V gene data show CDR1 as SGHVS and CDR2 as FQNEAQ. Germline trimming cut 2 bases from V and 2 bases from J; bases unmatched to any gene: 8. CDR3 sequence (DNA): TGTGCCAGCAGCTTAAAGGGGACAGCCCTCAACTATGGCTACACCTTC. Residues: CASSLKGTALNYGYTF.

The genes are TRBV21-1 and TRBJ2-1; the table assigns TRBD2, which was not confirmed against the DNA. TRBV21-1 is shown as a pseudogene. This CDR3 comprises 17 residues. CDR3 DNA: TGTGCCAGCAGCAAAGTGCGGGGAGGTGGATCCTACAATGAGCAGTTCTTC. Translated: CASSKVRGGGSYNEQFF.

A few counts support this clone. The genes are TRBV19 and TRBJ1-6; D is possibly TRBD1 (6 bases). V dropped 1 base and J dropped 9 bases, with 13 bases sitting between them. CDR3 length: 15 residues. Germline V gene sequence: CDR1 LNHDA, CDR2 SQIVND (reference sequence). The CDR3, as DNA: TGTGCCAGTAGTATAGTACACCAGGGGAGTTCACCCCTCCACTTT. This gives the protein CASSIVHQGSSPLHF.